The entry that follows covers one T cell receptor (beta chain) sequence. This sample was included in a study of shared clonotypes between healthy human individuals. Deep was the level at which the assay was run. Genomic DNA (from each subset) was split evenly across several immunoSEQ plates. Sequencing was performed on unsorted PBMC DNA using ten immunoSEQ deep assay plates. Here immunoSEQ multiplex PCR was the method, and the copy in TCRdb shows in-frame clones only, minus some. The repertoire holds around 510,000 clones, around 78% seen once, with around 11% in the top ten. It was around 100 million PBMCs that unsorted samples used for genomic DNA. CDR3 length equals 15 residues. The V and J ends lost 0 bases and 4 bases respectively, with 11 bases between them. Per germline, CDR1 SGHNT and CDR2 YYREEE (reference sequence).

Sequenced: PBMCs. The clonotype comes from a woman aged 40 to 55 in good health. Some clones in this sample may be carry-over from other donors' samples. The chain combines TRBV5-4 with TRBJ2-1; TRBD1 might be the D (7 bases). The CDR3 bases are TGTGCCAGCAGCTTGGAAGCAGGGGGGTACAATGAGCAGTTCTTC. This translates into CASSLEAGGYNEQFF.